The 20 T cell receptor beta chains in this list originate from one sample, sequenced in a study of blood T cell repertoires in COVID-19. Data came from immunoSEQ multiplex PCR; TCRdb stores just in-frame clones and leaves some out. The sample has 160,000 or so clones, roughly nine tenths seen once; the top ten hold more than 14%. The sample consisted of peripheral blood. These receptors were taken from a woman between 40 and 55 years old with acute or convalescent COVID-19.

This clone was detected only once. The chain is built from TRBV5-1 and TRBJ2-3, with TRBD1 identical over 7 bases. The CDR3 sequence is 14 residues long. Germline lookup yields CDR1 SGHRS and CDR2 YFSETQ. Unmatched junction bases numbered 3, after V lost 4 bases and J lost 1 base. The CDR3 here is CASSRTGGTDTQYF. The CDR3 region has the DNA TGCGCCAGCAGCAGAACAGGGGGCACAGATACGCAGTATTTT.

This clone appeared a single time. The V call is TRBV5-1, the J call TRBJ2-7; 9 nucleotides agree with TRBD1. The junction had 10 bases not matched to a gene; V was cut back by 1 base and J by 5 bases. This CDR3 has 16 amino acids. CDR1 and CDR2 from the germline V gene are SGHRS and YFSETQ. CDR3 nucleotides: TGCGCCAGCAGCTTGCCAGGGACAGGGAATATTAACGAGCAGTACTTC. It codes for CASSLPGTGNINEQYF.

The chain carries TRBV9 and TRBJ2-3, with a tentative D call TRBD2 (6 bases). V was clipped by 3 bases and J by 0 bases, with 11 bases between them. Germline values: CDR1 SGDLS, CDR2 YYNGEE. CDR3 length: 15 amino acids. The CDR3 region has the DNA TGTGCCAGCAGCGCAAGGGACTCCAGCACAGATACGCAGTATTTT. Protein: CASSARDSSTDTQYF.

The V call is TRBV5-1, the J call TRBJ2-7; weak D call: TRBD1 (6 bases). Germline V lookup: CDR1 SGHRS, CDR2 YFSETQ. This CDR3 spans 15 amino acids. V was shortened by 0 bases and J by 2 bases, with 12 bases between the two germline ends. In nucleotides, the CDR3 is TGCGCCAGCAGCTTGGACGCCAGGGGTCCCTACGAGCAGTACTTC. Its translation: CASSLDARGPYEQYF. Full variable domain (outside the CDR3, taken from reference TRBV5-1 and TRBJ2-7): KAGVTQTPRYLIKTRGQQVTLSCSPISGHRSVSWYQQTPGQGLQFLFEYFSETQRNKGNFPGRFSGRQFSNSRSEMNVSTLELGDSALYLCASSLDARGPYEQYFGPGTRLTVT.

This clone has a single count. V is TRBV7-6 and J is TRBJ2-3, with TRBD2 identical over 9 bases. In germline, CDR1 is SGHVS, CDR2 FNYEAQ. V shed 1 base, J shed 3 bases, and the junction held 5 bases outside the gene matches. CDR3 size: 16 residues. The CDR3 bases are TGTGCCAGCAGCTTAGTAGCGGGAGCTTTGACAGATACGCAGTATTTT. Translating it yields CASSLVAGALTDTQYF.

V usage is TRBV4-2 and J usage is TRBJ2-1; 8 nucleotides line up with TRBD2. Trimming cost V 0 bases and J 4 bases; bases outside gene matches: 11. From germline, CDR1 is LGHNA and CDR2 YNFKEQ. CDR3 size: 18 residues. In DNA form, the CDR3 reads TGTGCCAGCAGCCAAGATCATTCAGCTAGCGGGCCGTACAATGAGCAGTTCTTC. Its protein product is CASSQDHSASGPYNEQFF.

This chain joins TRBV19 and TRBJ1-2; 7 bases align to TRBD1. The trim removed 1 base at V and 4 bases at J, leaving 12 bases unmatched. This CDR3 has 17 residues. CDR1 and CDR2 (germline): LNHDA, SQIVND (reference sequence). CDR3 region: CASSIVWGTDKSYGYTF. In nucleotides, the CDR3 is TGTGCCAGTAGTATAGTTTGGGGGACAGACAAATCCTATGGCTACACCTTC.

The gene calls are TRBV28 and TRBJ1-5; TRBD1 aligns across 9 bases. Losses at the gene ends were 7 bases for V and 7 bases for J; bases not matched to a gene: 5. This CDR3 contains 13 residues. Germline-derived CDR1 and CDR2 are MDHEN and SYDVKM. CDR3 in DNA: TGTGCCAGCATCACAGGGGGCTGGCAGCCCCAGCATTTT. It translates to CASITGGWQPQHF.

The chain employs TRBV7-9 and TRBJ1-3, with D unclear. Deletions cut 1 base from V and 4 bases from J, with 14 bases between. CDR3 length: 16 residues. Per germline, CDR1 SEHNR and CDR2 FQNEAQ (reference sequence). CDR3 DNA: TGTGCCAGCAGCTTAGTTGGCCAGACGGGAGGAAACACCATATATTTT. Its translation is CASSLVGQTGGNTIYF.

Here the CDR3 reads CASSPRRTTPISGNTIYF. In DNA, the CDR3 is TGTGCCAGCAGCCCACGACGGACAACCCCTATCTCTGGAAACACCATATATTTT. The chain has TRBV7-9 and TRBJ1-3; D is perhaps TRBD1 (5 bases). This CDR3 has 18 amino acids. Germline loops: CDR1 SEHNR, CDR2 FQNEAQ (reference sequence). The V end was cut by 5 bases, the J end by 0 bases, with 20 bases between. Drawing the rest from reference TRBV7-9 and TRBJ1-3, the complete variable domain is DTGVSQNPRHKITKRGQNVTFRCDPISEHNRLYWYRQTLGQGPEFLTYFQNEAQLEKSRLLSDRFSAERPKGSFSTLEIQRTEQGDSAMYLCASSPRRTTPISGNTIYFGEGSWLTVV.

The rearrangement links TRBV4-2 to TRBJ1-3; D perhaps matches TRBD1 (6 bases). Trimming left V 2 bases short and J 0 bases short, with 8 bases between. Germline CDR1 and CDR2: LGHNA and YNFKEQ. CDR3 length: 15 amino acids. This chain's CDR3 is CASSQTGISGNTIYF. DNA for the CDR3: TGTGCCAGCAGCCAAACAGGGATCTCTGGAAACACCATATATTTT.

This chain joins TRBV6-5 and TRBJ2-7; 10 positions agree with TRBD1. The V segment lost 6 bases and the J segment 2 bases; nucleotides outside the gene matches: 7. The length of the CDR3 is 15 residues. The germline gives CDR1 MNHEY, CDR2 SVGAGI. CDR3 loop: CASRPLGTGAYEQYF. The CDR3 DNA follows: TGTGCCAGCAGACCACTAGGGACAGGGGCCTACGAGCAGTACTTC.

In this sample, this clone turned up once. This chain links TRBV25-1 with TRBJ1-2; weak D call: TRBD1 (6 bases). This CDR3 comprises 11 residues. The V and J ends lost 10 bases and 7 bases respectively, with 13 bases between them. Germline loops: CDR1 MGHDK, CDR2 SYGVNS. The CDR3 DNA reads TGTGCCACCGTAGGGGGGGTTGGCTACACCTTC. Translating gives CATVGGVGYTF.

The chain links TRBV5-1 to TRBJ1-1, with 10 positions matching TRBD1. Germline-derived CDR1 and CDR2 are SGHRS and YFSETQ. V lost 3 bases and J lost 2; bases outside the gene matches: 10. CDR3 length: 17 residues. DNA of the CDR3: TGCGCCAGCAGCTCATGGGGACAGGGGCCTTATAACACTGAAGCTTTCTTT. Its protein product is CASSSWGQGPYNTEAFF.

The J gene is TRBJ2-2, the V gene TRBV29-1, with D possibly being TRBD2 (5 bases). CDR3 length: 13 amino acids. The germline gives CDR1 SQVTM, CDR2 ANQGSEA. Deletions cut 2 bases from V and 7 bases from J, with 11 bases between. The CDR3 sequence: CSVENVEVGELFF. The CDR3 region has the DNA TGCAGCGTTGAAAATGTGGAGGTCGGGGAGCTGTTTTTT.

This chain uses TRBV30 with TRBJ1-2, with TRBD1 identical over 8 bases. The CDR3 sequence is 13 residues long. The junction had 2 bases not matched to a gene; V was cut back by 2 bases and J by 3 bases. Germline V gene data show CDR1 as GTSNPN and CDR2 as SVGIG (reference sequence). The CDR3 bases are TGTGCCTGGAGTAACAGGGGGTACTATGGCTACACCTTC. Translation: CAWSNRGYYGYTF.

The V and J genes are TRBV7-2 and TRBJ2-3, with 11 bases matching TRBD2. The CDR3 has 16 residues. Trimming at V came to 5 bases and at J to 2 bases, leaving 6 bases not matched to a gene. From germline, CDR1 is SGHTA and CDR2 FQGNSA. As DNA, the CDR3 is TGTGCCAGCAGCCCTCCACTAGCGGGGGCCACAGATACGCAGTATTTT. The encoded protein is CASSPPLAGATDTQYF.

The chain has TRBV24-1 and TRBJ2-1, with D perhaps matching TRBD2 (6 bases). Trimming cost V 5 bases and J 10 bases, with 20 bases left between them. Germline CDR1 is KGHDR and CDR2 is SFDVKD. The CDR3 extends over 15 amino acids. This chain's CDR3 is CATSAHPGTDEEQFF. DNA for the CDR3: TGTGCCACCAGTGCTCACCCCGGGACTGATGAGGAGCAGTTCTTC.

The chain joins TRBV4-2 to TRBJ2-1, with D possibly matching TRBD2 (5 bases). V shed 3 bases and J shed 2 bases, with 14 bases lying between them. Germline CDR1 reads LGHNA; CDR2 reads YNFKEQ. The CDR3 has 16 amino acids. CDR3 residues: CASSHYQDSTYNEQFF. The DNA of the CDR3 is TGTGCCAGCAGCCATTACCAGGACTCGACCTACAATGAGCAGTTCTTC.

The chain has TRBV30 and TRBJ2-3; 11 positions agree with TRBD2. The germline CDR1 and CDR2 sequences are GTSNPN and SVGIG (reference sequence). Trimming cost V 4 bases and J 2 bases; bases outside gene matches: 5. The length of the CDR3 is 15 residues. CDR3 protein: CAWTSGRLLTDTQYF. CDR3 DNA: TGTGCCTGGACTAGCGGGAGGCTTCTCACAGATACGCAGTATTTT.